One sample yielded the 21 T cell receptor beta chains listed below, sequenced in a study of post-analysis software for immune sequencing data. Regarding the study as a whole: Among five TRBV segments more frequent in patients than controls were TRBV5-6, TRBV5-1 and TRBV20-1.

No antigens are known for them. Unique molecular identifiers were carried by the TCR beta cDNA libraries. Each CDR3 protein gets one entry after TCRdb re-called the PCR reads with MiXCR. The sample carries hundreds of thousands of distinct CDR3 sequences, approximately 50% recorded once. Source material: blood. The receptors here all came from a girl between 5 and 17 years old with multiple sclerosis.

This clonotype was observed a few times. The rearrangement links TRBV7-2 to TRBJ1-1, with 9 nucleotides matching TRBD1. This CDR3 has 14 amino acids. Germline CDR1 and CDR2: SGHTA and FQGNSA. V lost 2 bases and J lost 4; bases outside the gene matches: 2. CDR3 amino acids: CASSLRQGVTEAFF. The CDR3 DNA sequence: TGTGCCAGCAGCTTACGACAGGGGGTCACTGAAGCTTTCTTT. The full variable domain, completed using reference TRBV7-2 and TRBJ1-1, is GAGVSQSPSNKVTEKGKDVELRCDPISGHTALYWYRQSLGQGLEFLIYFQGNSAPDKSGLPSDRFSAERTGGSVSTLTIQRTQQEDSAVYLCASSLRQGVTEAFFGQGTRLTVV.

The chain employs TRBV12-3 or TRBV12-4 and TRBJ2-5; 10 bases align to TRBD2. The J call may be wrong; the DNA end is better matched by TRBJ2-7. The CDR3 is 15 residues long. CDR3: CASSARTSGSLEQYF. The CDR3, as DNA: TGTGCCAGCAGCGCCCGGACTAGCGGCAGCCTCGAGCAGTACTTC.

This clonotype was seen only a few times. The chain combines TRBV5-1 with TRBJ2-5; possible D gene TRBD1, 7 bases. Germline CDR1 and CDR2: SGHRS and YFSETQ. The CDR3 covers 14 residues. V was cut by 4 bases and J by 2 bases, with 12 bases left in between. The CDR3 DNA sequence: TGCGCCAGCAGCGGGGGGACAGTGCAAGAGACCCAGTACTTC. This sequence encodes CASSGGTVQETQYF.

This clonotype has a handful of counts. The chain has TRBV12-5 and TRBJ2-3, with D perhaps TRBD2 (6 bases). Germline V lookup: CDR1 LGHNT, CDR2 FRNRAP. The V end lost 4 bases, the J end lost 0 bases, and 26 bases lay between the germline ends. This CDR3 is 20 amino acids long. CDR3 DNA: TGTGCTAGTGGTTCCGATCTCGTAGGAGGGAAGACCGATAGCACAGATACGCAGTATTTT. Translation: CASGSDLVGGKTDSTDTQYF.

With respect to this clonotype: A much larger clone is a single base away; this may be a read error. The rearrangement links TRBV7-2 to TRBJ2-3; 7 nucleotides line up with TRBD2. Per the germline V gene, CDR1 is SGHTA and CDR2 is FQGNSA. V trimming: 4 bases; J trimming: 6 bases; junction bases outside the gene matches: 7. The CDR3 loop spans 14 amino acids. The CDR3 region has the DNA TGTGCCAGCAGCTCCCTAGGGAGGGACGATACGCAGTATTTT. Translating it yields CASSSLGRDDTQYF.

This clonotype came up a few times. The chain has TRBV12-3 or TRBV12-4 and TRBJ2-7; tentatively, D is TRBD2 (7 bases). This CDR3 comprises 17 residues. V gave up 4 bases and J gave up 4 bases, with 23 bases separating them. The CDR3 nucleotides read TGTGCCAGCAGTTCTCGACAGGCTACAGCGGGGTCTTACGAGCAGTACTTC. It yields the protein CASSSRQATAGSYEQYF.

The table lists this clonotype with a few counts. The chain combines TRBV29-1 with TRBJ2-7, with 7 bases that match TRBD2. Trimming at V came to 2 bases and at J to 2 bases, leaving 3 bases not matched to a gene. The germline CDR1 and CDR2 sequences are SQVTM and ANQGSEA. The CDR3 covers 13 residues. The CDR3 here is CSVEWRGTYEQYF. CDR3 bases: TGCAGCGTTGAATGGCGGGGGACCTACGAGCAGTACTTC.

The genes are TRBV7-8 and TRBJ2-1; 9 nucleotides align to TRBD2. CDR3 size: 18 residues. The germline CDR1 and CDR2 sequences are SGHVS and FQNEAQ. Trimming at V came to 5 bases and at J to 7 bases, leaving 18 bases not matched to a gene. CDR3 sequence: CASSQRRAASGTSNEQFF. The CDR3, as DNA: TGTGCCAGCAGCCAACGACGTGCTGCTAGCGGGACGTCGAATGAGCAGTTCTTC. The entire variable domain, with the rest obtained from reference TRBV7-8 and TRBJ2-1, is as follows: GAGVSQSPRYKVAKRGQDVALRCDPISGHVSLFWYQQALGQGPEFLTYFQNEAQLDKSGLPSDRFFAERPEGSVSTLKIQRTQQEDSAVYLCASSQRRAASGTSNEQFFGPGTRLTVL.

This clonotype was counted between two and nine times. The chain links TRBV12-3 or TRBV12-4 to TRBJ2-7; D gene unclear. This CDR3 comprises 15 residues. V was pared by 2 bases and J by 3 bases, with 14 bases between. The CDR3 DNA reads as TGTGCCAGCAGTTTACTAGGGCCCGGTCGCTACGAGCAGTACTTC. Translating gives CASSLLGPGRYEQYF.

As to this clonotype: The junction departs from the called germline gene at one end, perhaps through a read error. The chain recombines TRBV9 with TRBJ2-6; the D gene could be TRBD1 or TRBD2 (5 bases each). There are 17 residues in the CDR3. Germline V gene data show CDR1 as SGDLS and CDR2 as YYNGEE. The CDR3 sequence: CASSGLKYPPGGNVLTF. CDR3 DNA: TGTGCCAGCAGCGGGCTCAAATATCCCCCTGGGGGCAACGTCCTGACTTTC.

This clonotype showed up just a few times. This chain joins TRBV29-1 and TRBJ2-7; D is perhaps TRBD1 or TRBD2 (6 bases each). The CDR3 length is 13 residues. V was shortened by 4 bases and J by 1 base, with 11 bases between the two germline ends. Germline V gives CDR1 SQVTM, CDR2 ANQGSEA. The CDR3 region has the DNA TGCAGCGTTGTCGGGGGCCAGTCCTACGAGCAGTACTTC. As protein: CSVVGGQSYEQYF.

The V call is TRBV5-1, the J call TRBJ2-1, with TRBD2 matching over 11 bases. Germline loops: CDR1 SGHRS, CDR2 YFSETQ. The V gene end was trimmed by 4 bases and the J gene end by 7 bases; junction bases not matched to a gene: 7. The CDR3 consists of 15 residues. The CDR3, as DNA: TGCGCCAGCAGCCCTTTAGCGGGGGGGCGAAATGAGCAGTTCTTC. Encoded protein: CASSPLAGGRNEQFF. The full variable domain, its missing parts supplied by reference TRBV5-1 and TRBJ2-1, is KAGVTQTPRYLIKTRGQQVTLSCSPISGHRSVSWYQQTPGQGLQFLFEYFSETQRNKGNFPGRFSGRQFSNSRSEMNVSTLELGDSALYLCASSPLAGGRNEQFFGPGTRLTVL.

This clonotype has a handful of counts. The chain combines TRBV20-1 with TRBJ2-3, with TRBD2 identical over 8 bases. The germline gives CDR1 DFQATT, CDR2 SNEGSKA (reference sequence). This CDR3 contains 14 residues. J gave up 2 bases and V 6 bases, and 7 bases lay outside the gene matches. The CDR3 DNA sequence: TGCAGTGCCCACCCGGGGGGGTCCACAGATACGCAGTATTTT. Translated: CSAHPGGSTDTQYF.

This chain joins TRBV20-1 and TRBJ2-1; D remains ambiguous. Germline values: CDR1 DFQATT, CDR2 SNEGSKA (reference sequence). Trimming cost V 4 bases and J 7 bases, with 14 bases left between them. The CDR3 contains 13 residues. CDR3 DNA: TGCAGTGCTAACTTAGGACGGAATAATGAGCAGTTCTTC. Its translation: CSANLGRNNEQFF.

Here the CDR3 reads CASSLGPSGTYEQYF. DNA for the CDR3: TGCGCCAGCAGCTTGGGGCCTAGCGGAACCTACGAGCAGTACTTC. This sequence joins TRBV5-1 and TRBJ2-5, with 7 bases aligning to TRBD2. Gene TRBJ2-7 matches the end of the DNA better, so the J call may be wrong. This CDR3 region has 15 residues. Germline V gene sequence: CDR1 SGHRS, CDR2 YFSETQ.

The chain is built from TRBV12-3 or TRBV12-4 and TRBJ1-2; TRBD1 is a possible D gene (6 bases). V was clipped by 5 bases and J by 8 bases, with 21 bases between them. The CDR3 has 15 residues. The CDR3 loop reads CASSPEAGGWGGYTF. The CDR3 DNA reads as TGTGCCAGCAGTCCCGAGGCCGGGGGCTGGGGGGGCTACACCTTC.

This chain uses TRBV20-1 with TRBJ2-7; 14 bases agree with TRBD2. Trimming removed 0 bases from V and 0 bases from J; junction bases left unmatched: 7. The CDR3 loop spans 18 amino acids. The V gene's germline CDR1 is DFQATT and CDR2 SNEGSKA (reference sequence). This CDR3 is CSARDRRTSGRNSYEQYF. Here the CDR3 DNA reads TGCAGTGCTAGAGATCGCCGGACTAGCGGGAGGAACTCCTACGAGCAGTACTTC.

The V and J genes are TRBV12-5 and TRBJ1-1, with a possible D match to TRBD1 (5 bases). CDR3 size: 15 residues. Germline CDR1 is LGHNT and CDR2 is FRNRAP. Trimming removed 4 bases from V and 5 bases from J, with 17 bases in between. In DNA, the CDR3 is TGTGCTAGTGGTTCCCAGCGGGGGTTGGGGACTGAAGCTTTCTTT. Its protein is CASGSQRGLGTEAFF. The complete variable domain, with remaining parts taken from reference TRBV12-5 and TRBJ1-1, reads DARVTQTPRHKVTEMGQEVTMRCQPILGHNTVFWYRQTMMQGLELLAYFRNRAPLDDSGMPKDRFSAEMPDATLATLKIQPSEPRDSAVYFCASGSQRGLGTEAFFGQGTRLTVV.

This sequence joins TRBV3-1 and TRBJ2-7; TRBD2 matches 7 bases. V dropped 3 bases and J dropped 4; count of bases not matched to a gene: 6. The germline gives CDR1 LGHDT, CDR2 YNNKEL (reference sequence). The CDR3 totals 14 residues. The CDR3 protein is CASSQQGLMYEQYF. In DNA, the CDR3 is TGTGCCAGCAGCCAGCAGGGACTAATGTACGAGCAGTACTTC.

The gene calls are TRBV29-1 and TRBJ2-7; perhaps TRBD2 as D (7 bases). This CDR3 has 12 amino acids. The germline V gene has CDR1 SQVTM and CDR2 ANQGSEA. The V end was cut by 7 bases, the J end by 2 bases, with 12 bases between. The CDR3 DNA is TGCAGCGCGGGGGGCCGACCCTACGAGCAGTACTTC. Its translation is CSAGGRPYEQYF.

This clonotype was seen a few times. The genes are TRBV29-1 and TRBJ2-7; 11 nucleotides agree with TRBD2. The CDR3 totals 13 residues. In germline, CDR1 is SQVTM, CDR2 ANQGSEA. V lost 3 bases and J lost 4; bases outside the gene matches: 2. The CDR3 region is CSVELAGGYEQYF. The CDR3 DNA reads as TGCAGCGTTGAGCTAGCGGGAGGATACGAGCAGTACTTC.